This T cell receptor (beta chain) was obtained from a study of siplizumab effects on memory and regulatory T cells. Assay: immunoSEQ multiplex PCR; the TCRdb copy retains only in-frame clones and omits some. The sample lists 75,000 to 100,000 clones, approximately 93% occurring once. The ends lost 0 bases at V and 14 bases at J; junction bases unmatched: 4. The CDR3 has 12 residues. Per the germline V gene, CDR1 is LGHNA and CDR2 is YSLEER. This sequence originates from a human donor in good health. V usage is TRBV4-3 and J usage is TRBJ2-3; 8 bases are a match to TRBD2. Specimen: non-Treg CD4+ T cells sorted from blood. The CDR3 bases are TGCGCCAGCAGCCAAGAGGGACTAGTGGTGTATTTT. This translates into CASSQEGLVVYF.